This TCR beta chain was captured by sequencing in a study of OX40 agonist ivuxolimab in advanced cancers. Study results and limitations: Partial responders dosed at 0.1-3.0 mg/kg displayed clonal expansion ranking among the lowest. At 0.1 to 3.0 mg/kg and by week 6, clonal expansion occurred in CD4+ and CD8+ blood T cells.

Libraries were prepared by immunoSEQ multiplex PCR; TCRdb keeps only in-frame clonotypes and omits some of them. The table shows around 58,000 clones, with around 93% occurring only once. For this clone: Antigen: not known.

Trimming left V 1 base short and J 5 bases short, with 8 bases between. CDR1 SGHTA and CDR2 FQGTGA come from the germline V gene. The CDR3 is made up of 13 amino acids. The sequenced sample was CD4+ or CD8+ T cells sorted from blood, obtained in a trial of the OX40 agonist ivuxolimab. The V gene is TRBV7-3, the J gene TRBJ2-5; no reliable D call. The source of this sequence is an adult with an advanced solid tumor such as melanoma, head and neck, liver or kidney cancer. The chain's CDR3 is CASSLKLGETQYF. DNA of the CDR3: TGTGCCAGCAGCTTAAAACTGGGGGAGACCCAGTACTTC.